The present TCR beta chain was sequenced within a study of molecular identifiers for immune sequencing clone quantification. Study summary: The replicates split RNA from approximately 20,000 or 100,000 naive CD8 cells five ways and sequenced four.

The sample holds a few counts of this clonotype. Its antigen is as yet unknown. Each CDR3 protein gets one entry after TCRdb re-called the PCR reads with MiXCR. The table includes approximately 630,000 distinct CDR3 sequences, over 25% detected once. Losses at the gene ends were 4 bases for V and 4 bases for J; bases not matched to a gene: 7. This CDR3 is 16 amino acids long. Germline values: CDR1 SGHRS, CDR2 YFSETQ. Study-wide findings and caveats: Clones with over 20 RNA copies captured over 98% of effector molecules but under 1% of naive ones.

The receptor's source is a human donor in good health. Some libraries in this study had Jurkat cell RNA spiked in. Specimen: naive CD8+ T cells from blood, with Jurkat cell RNA spiked in. The subset denotes: FACS-sorted CD8+CD4-CCR7+CD45RA+ naive T cells. The rearrangement joins TRBV5-1 to TRBJ2-2; 10 nucleotides line up with TRBD1. This chain's CDR3 is CASSRPGTGATGELFF. The CDR3, as DNA: TGCGCCAGCAGCAGACCCGGGACAGGGGCCACCGGGGAGCTGTTTTTT.